Listed here are 25 T cell receptor beta chains from one sample, sequenced in a study of blood T cell repertoires in COVID-19. Here immunoSEQ multiplex PCR was the method, and the copy in TCRdb shows in-frame clones only, minus some. This table holds about 440,000 clones, about 91% found once. Sequenced: peripheral blood. The receptors here all came from a woman aged 45 to 65 with COVID-19, enrolled during active disease.

The chain links TRBV5-1 to TRBJ1-2, with 7 bases that match TRBD1. Looked up from germline, CDR1 is SGHRS and CDR2 is YFSETQ. The CDR3 runs 14 residues. Losses at the gene ends were 7 bases for V and 1 base for J; bases not matched to a gene: 7. CDR3 loop: CASGQTGINYGYTF. CDR3 bases: TGCGCCAGCGGCCAGACAGGGATTAACTATGGCTACACCTTC.

To note about this clone: Other DNA sequences in this specimen translate into the identical CDR3. The V gene is TRBV5-1, the J gene TRBJ1-1; no reliable D call. V dropped 2 bases and J dropped 2 bases, with 7 bases sitting between them. Per the germline V gene, CDR1 is SGHRS and CDR2 is YFSETQ. The CDR3 loop spans 13 amino acids. CDR3 loop: CASSFRGNTEAFF. DNA of the CDR3: TGCGCCAGCAGCTTCCGGGGAAACACTGAAGCTTTCTTT.

The chain is built from TRBV6-5 and TRBJ2-7, with a possible D match to TRBD2 (5 bases). The V end lost 8 bases, the J end lost 1 base, and 15 bases lay between the germline ends. Looked up from germline, CDR1 is MNHEY and CDR2 is SVGAGI. The CDR3 covers 14 residues. CDR3 sequence (DNA): TGTGCCAGCGCCCCCCGGACGGGATCCTACGAGCAGTACTTC. Amino acid sequence: CASAPRTGSYEQYF.

The rearrangement joins TRBV30 to TRBJ2-3; possibly TRBD2 for D (6 bases). Germline CDR1 is GTSNPN and CDR2 is SVGIG (reference sequence). This CDR3 contains 15 residues. Trimming took 2 bases from V and 3 from J, leaving 15 bases between them. The CDR3 bases are TGTGCCTGGAGTATTGGGGGGACGCTTACAGATACGCAGTATTTT. This sequence encodes CAWSIGGTLTDTQYF.

This chain connects TRBV6-5 to TRBJ2-2; D may be TRBD2 (6 bases). There are 14 residues in the CDR3. The germline CDR1 and CDR2 sequences are MNHEY and SVGAGI. Trimming left V 6 bases short and J 4 bases short, with 12 bases between. DNA of the CDR3: TGTGCCAGCAGGGGAGGTAGCGGCACCGGGGAGCTGTTTTTT. Amino acids: CASRGGSGTGELFF.

This CDR3 reads CASSLALSYGYTF. Written as DNA, the CDR3 is TGCGCCAGCAGCCTGGCCCTAAGTTATGGCTACACCTTC. J is TRBJ1-2 and V is TRBV5-1; D remains unclear. Looked up from germline, CDR1 is SGHRS and CDR2 is YFSETQ. The CDR3 extends over 13 amino acids. V was clipped by 4 bases and J by 5 bases, with 12 bases between them.

The genes are TRBV10-2 and TRBJ1-5; TRBD1 agrees at 8 bases. Per the germline V gene, CDR1 is WSHSY and CDR2 is SAAADI. The J segment lost 7 bases and the V segment lost 6 bases, leaving 8 bases of the junction unmatched. The length of the CDR3 is 14 residues. CDR3 sequence (DNA): TGCGCCAGCAGCTTAACAGGGGGAGGGCAGCCCCAGCATTTT. It translates to CASSLTGGGQPQHF.

The chain couples TRBV5-4 to TRBJ1-1; 7 nucleotides align to TRBD1. The CDR3 totals 13 residues. CDR1 and CDR2 from the germline V gene are SGHNT and YYREEE (reference sequence). J lost 6 bases, V lost 4 bases, and 6 bases had no gene match. CDR3 bases: TGTGCCAGCAGCCGACCGGGACAGCCTGAAGCTTTCTTT. It is translated as CASSRPGQPEAFF.

The genes are TRBV7-2 and TRBJ1-1; TRBD1 aligns across 9 bases. CDR3 length equals 16 residues. With 0 bases clipped from V and 3 bases from J, the junction kept 5 bases outside the gene matches. The germline V gene has CDR1 SGHTA and CDR2 FQGNSA. This CDR3 is CASSLARTGAYTEAFF. In nucleotides, the CDR3 is TGTGCCAGCAGCTTAGCCCGGACAGGGGCGTACACTGAAGCTTTCTTT.

V usage is TRBV27 and J usage is TRBJ1-5, with 8 bases fitting TRBD1. Germline CDR1 is MNHEY and CDR2 is SMNVEV (reference sequence). The CDR3 is made up of 14 amino acids. The junction had 6 bases not matched to a gene; V was cut back by 5 bases and J by 6 bases. CDR3 nucleotide sequence: TGTGCCAGCAGTAATGGGACAGGTACTCAGCCCCAGCATTTT. Its protein product is CASSNGTGTQPQHF.

This clone occurred once. The CDR3 region has the DNA TGTGCCAGCTCTGGGACGGGAGTCAATCAGCCCCAGCATTTT. Encoded protein: CASSGTGVNQPQHF. This chain links TRBV28 with TRBJ1-5; D is perhaps TRBD1 (5 bases). Looked up from germline, CDR1 is MDHEN and CDR2 is SYDVKM. V lost 8 bases, J lost 3 bases, and 14 bases lay in between. The CDR3 has 14 residues.

This chain uses TRBV11-1 with TRBJ2-7, with 7 bases aligning to TRBD2. V was clipped by 5 bases and J by 2 bases; unmatched bases: 9. CDR3 length: 15 amino acids. Germline V CDR1 and CDR2: SGHAT, FQDESV (reference sequence). The CDR3 region is CASSRPGGATYEQYF. CDR3 bases: TGTGCCAGCAGCCGACCGGGGGGTGCTACCTACGAGCAGTACTTC.

This clone was seen just once. The chain recombines TRBV6-1 with TRBJ2-7; 10 bases are a match to TRBD1. The CDR3 loop spans 16 amino acids. Germline lookup yields CDR1 MNHNS and CDR2 SASEGT. The V and J ends lost 2 bases and 7 bases, in that order; junction bases with no gene match: 11. The CDR3 reads CASSERIGDRGREQYF. DNA of the CDR3: TGTGCCAGCAGTGAACGGATAGGGGACAGGGGAAGGGAGCAGTACTTC.

The genes are TRBV25-1 and TRBJ1-3; D remains unclear. CDR1 is MGHDK, CDR2 SYGVNS, per germline. The V end was cut by 1 base, the J end by 0 bases, with 7 bases between. CDR3 length equals 15 residues. DNA of the CDR3: TGTGCCAGCAGTGAATGGCCAAACTCTGGAAACACCATATATTTT. It translates to CASSEWPNSGNTIYF.

This clone appeared a few times. This sequence joins TRBV2 and TRBJ1-5, with 8 bases identical to TRBD1. This CDR3 contains 14 residues. From germline, CDR1 is SNHLY and CDR2 FYNNEI. V lost 7 bases and J lost 5; bases outside the gene matches: 7. CDR3 in DNA: TGTGCCAGCACCGCCGACAGGGGTGATCAGCCCCAGCATTTT. It codes for CASTADRGDQPQHF. Drawing the rest from reference TRBV2 and TRBJ1-5, the complete variable domain is EPEVTQTPSHQVTQMGQEVILRCVPISNHLYFYWYRQILGQKVEFLVSFYNNEISEKSEIFDDQFSVERPDGSNFTLKIRSTKLEDSAMYFCASTADRGDQPQHFGDGTRLSIL.

The J gene is TRBJ1-4, the V gene TRBV2; no definite D call. The CDR3 consists of 11 residues. Germline values: CDR1 SNHLY, CDR2 FYNNEI. V lost 9 bases and J 4 bases, leaving 6 bases between the germline ends. Here the CDR3 DNA reads TGTGCCAGTTCTGTTAATGAAAAACTGTTTTTT. It translates to CASSVNEKLFF.

The chain uses TRBV18 and TRBJ1-2; TRBD1 might be the D (5 bases). With 4 bases removed from V and 2 bases from J, the gap between germline ends came to 14 bases. From germline, CDR1 is KGHSH and CDR2 LQKENI. The CDR3 consists of 15 residues. Here the CDR3 reads CASSLGHRLNYGYTF. DNA for the CDR3: TGTGCCAGCTCACTCGGTCACAGGCTGAACTATGGCTACACCTTC.

The rearrangement links TRBV24-1 to TRBJ2-4; 9 bases match TRBD1. The V and J ends lost 3 bases and 8 bases, in that order; junction bases with no gene match: 7. This CDR3 has 15 amino acids. Germline CDR1 is KGHDR and CDR2 is SFDVKD. The CDR3 loop is CATSDTRQGVDIQYF. The CDR3 region has the DNA TGTGCCACCAGTGATACCCGACAGGGGGTGGACATTCAGTACTTC.

This rearrangement joins TRBV7-2 to TRBJ2-6, with 7 bases identical to TRBD1. The CDR3 consists of 16 residues. In germline, CDR1 is SGHTA, CDR2 FQGNSA. V dropped 4 bases and J dropped 2; count of bases not matched to a gene: 5. In DNA form, the CDR3 reads TGTGCCAGCAGCTGGACAGGAGTTCCTGGGGCCAACGTCCTGACTTTC. The encoded protein is CASSWTGVPGANVLTF.

The chain carries TRBV3-1 (or the pseudogene TRBV3-2) and TRBJ1-2; possible D gene TRBD1, 5 bases. Germline values: CDR1 LGHDT, CDR2 YNNKEL (reference sequence). The CDR3 extends over 15 amino acids. Trimming left V 4 bases short and J 5 bases short, with 17 bases between. This CDR3 is CASSPRQSLRYGYTF. As DNA, the CDR3 is TGTGCCAGCAGCCCCCGACAGAGCCTGAGGTATGGCTACACCTTC.

This chain uses TRBV7-9 with TRBJ2-1, with 8 nucleotides matching TRBD1. This CDR3 has 15 amino acids. The germline V gene encodes CDR1 SEHNR and CDR2 FQNEAQ (reference sequence). V shed 4 bases and J 4 bases; nucleotides not matched to a gene: 6. The chain's CDR3 is CASSSGTGRYNEQFF. The CDR3, as DNA: TGTGCCAGCAGCTCCGGGACAGGAAGGTACAATGAGCAGTTCTTC.

The gene calls are TRBV9 and TRBJ1-2, with TRBD1 as a possible D gene (5 bases). The CDR3 spans 13 residues. CDR1 is SGDLS, CDR2 YYNGEE, per germline. Trimming took 3 bases from V and 1 from J, leaving 7 bases between them. CDR3 nucleotide sequence: TGTGCCAGCAGCGCCAGGGTTAACTATGGCTACACCTTC. Protein: CASSARVNYGYTF.

This chain links TRBV30 with TRBJ2-4, with D perhaps matching TRBD2 (6 bases). Germline CDR1 reads GTSNPN; CDR2 reads SVGIG (reference sequence). V was cut by 5 bases and J by 5 bases, with 13 bases left in between. The CDR3 spans 13 residues. The DNA for the CDR3 is TGTGCCTGGGAGGTTGGAGGGGAAAACATTCAGTACTTC. Its translation is CAWEVGGENIQYF.

This chain links TRBV6-2 or TRBV6-3 with TRBJ1-6, with D possibly being TRBD1 (5 bases). Germline CDR1 MNHEY, CDR2 SVGEGT. This CDR3 is 20 amino acids long. V shed 2 bases and J shed 0 bases, with 20 bases lying between them. CDR3 protein: CASSYSRGSPENSYNSPLHF. CDR3 DNA sequence: TGTGCCAGCAGTTACAGTCGGGGGTCCCCGGAAAACTCCTATAATTCACCCCTCCACTTT.

The chain combines TRBV21-1 with TRBJ2-7; TRBD2, the D gene given by the table, was not confirmed from the DNA. TRBV21-1 is listed as a pseudogene. The CDR3 covers 15 residues. The CDR3 nucleotides are TGTGCCAGCAGCAATGGGGCGGGGCTTACCTACGAGCAGTACTTC. It translates to CASSNGAGLTYEQYF.